This T cell receptor beta chain was sequenced during a study of cytomegalovirus exposure and HLA in healthy donors. The study, taken as a whole, reports: TRBV6-2, TRBV6-3 and other indistinguishable V segments were excluded. The authors assumed roughly uniform sequencing depth across donors for presence/absence analyses. In an earlier analysis, in about 530 donors, most V segments appeared productive either ~90% or ~30% of the time.

In the PCR, 60 Vbeta and 13 Jbeta primers were used. Profiled with immunoSEQ multiplex PCR; TCRdb holds only in-frame clones, not every one. The sample lists some 150,000 clones; about four fifths were seen once. Note on this clone: Its target is not known.

Looked up from germline, CDR1 is SEHNR and CDR2 is FQNEAQ (reference sequence). This CDR3 has 15 residues. V was pared by 3 bases and J by 1 base, with 10 bases between. Sequences were obtained from PBMCs. The TCR was taken from a middle-aged woman in good health and CMV-seronegative. V is TRBV7-9 and J is TRBJ1-5; D is undetermined. DNA of the CDR3: TGTGCCAGCAGCTTGGAGGCGGGCAGCAATCAGCCCCAGCATTTT. Its translation is CASSLEAGSNQPQHF.